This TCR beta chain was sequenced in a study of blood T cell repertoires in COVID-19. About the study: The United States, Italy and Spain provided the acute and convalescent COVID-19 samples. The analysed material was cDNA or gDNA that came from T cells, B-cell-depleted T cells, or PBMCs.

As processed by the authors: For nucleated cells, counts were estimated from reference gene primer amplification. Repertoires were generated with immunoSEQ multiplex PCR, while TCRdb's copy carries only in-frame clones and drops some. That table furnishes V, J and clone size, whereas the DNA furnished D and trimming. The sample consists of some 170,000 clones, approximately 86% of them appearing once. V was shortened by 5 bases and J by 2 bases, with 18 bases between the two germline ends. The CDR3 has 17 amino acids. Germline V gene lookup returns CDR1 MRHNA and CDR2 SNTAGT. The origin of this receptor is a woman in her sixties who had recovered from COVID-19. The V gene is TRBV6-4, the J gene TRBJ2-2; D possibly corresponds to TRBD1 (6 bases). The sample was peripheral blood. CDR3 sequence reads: CASSSGRGPSNTGELFF. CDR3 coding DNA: TGTGCCAGCAGTTCAGGCAGGGGACCTTCTAACACCGGGGAGCTGTTTTTT.